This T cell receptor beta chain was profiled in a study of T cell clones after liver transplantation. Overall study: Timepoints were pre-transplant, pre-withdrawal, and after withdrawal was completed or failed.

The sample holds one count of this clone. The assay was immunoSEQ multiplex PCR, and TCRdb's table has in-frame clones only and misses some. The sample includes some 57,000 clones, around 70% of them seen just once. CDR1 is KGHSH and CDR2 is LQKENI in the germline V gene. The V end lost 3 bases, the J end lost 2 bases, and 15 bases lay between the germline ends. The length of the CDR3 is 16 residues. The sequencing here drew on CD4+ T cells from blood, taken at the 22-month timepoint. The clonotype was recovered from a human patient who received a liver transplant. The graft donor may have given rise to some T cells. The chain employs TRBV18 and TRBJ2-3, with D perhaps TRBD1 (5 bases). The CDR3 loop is CASSPQGMRFTDTQYF. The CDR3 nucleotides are TGTGCCAGCTCACCGCAGGGTATGCGGTTCACAGATACGCAGTATTTT.